The clone carrying this T cell receptor (beta chain) has just a few counts. The data were obtained in a study of early T cells in non-severe SARS-CoV-2 infection. Germline assignment: CDR1 SGHDT and CDR2 YYEEEE. Trimming cost V 4 bases and J 5 bases, with 6 bases left between them. The CDR3 is 11 residues long. TCRdb reanalysed the 5' RACE reads using MiXCR and keeps one entry per CDR3 protein. The repertoire consists of about 110,000 distinct CDR3 sequences, with 12% occurring once and the leading ten covering roughly 2.9%. This clonotype was obtained from an adult who was a healthcare worker with PCR-confirmed SARS-CoV-2 infection or an uninfected control (not recorded which). Specimen: whole blood. This chain uses TRBV5-6 with TRBJ1-1; D is unresolved. The CDR3 DNA follows: TGTGCCAGCAGCGCCCGGACTGAAGCTTTCTTT. Translated, it gives CASSARTEAFF.